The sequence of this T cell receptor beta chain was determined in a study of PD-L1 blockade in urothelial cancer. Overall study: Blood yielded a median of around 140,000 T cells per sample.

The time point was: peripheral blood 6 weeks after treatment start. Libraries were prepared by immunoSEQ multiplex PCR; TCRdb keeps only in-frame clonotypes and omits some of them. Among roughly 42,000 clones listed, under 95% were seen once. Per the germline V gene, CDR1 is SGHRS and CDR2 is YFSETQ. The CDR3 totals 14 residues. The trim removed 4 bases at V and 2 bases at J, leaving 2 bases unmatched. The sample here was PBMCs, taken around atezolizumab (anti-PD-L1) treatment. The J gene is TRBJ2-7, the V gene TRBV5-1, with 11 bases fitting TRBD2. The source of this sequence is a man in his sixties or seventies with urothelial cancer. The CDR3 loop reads CASSQLAGAYEQYF. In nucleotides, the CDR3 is TGCGCCAGCAGCCAACTAGCGGGAGCCTACGAGCAGTACTTC.